The 21 T cell receptor beta chains below come from one sample, sequenced in a study of vaccination effects on CD4 cells after COVID-19. Repertoires were generated with immunoSEQ multiplex PCR, while TCRdb's copy carries only in-frame clones and drops some. This sample has tens of thousands of clones, with roughly 78% found just once. The ViraFEST assay expanded antigen-specific CD4+ T cells with viral peptide pools before sequencing. CD4+ T cells were isolated after less than 13 days of culture. Each participant received a vaccine that was either BNT162b2 or mRNA-1273, given as two doses. No antigen has been identified for these receptors. The material sequenced was CD4+ T cells from PBMCs cultured with HCoV-OC43 spike peptides, taken after COVID-19 vaccination. Subset noted: HCoV-OC43 spike overlapping peptide pool stimulation. All receptors derive from a human donor who received a COVID-19 vaccine.

The rearrangement joins TRBV4-1 to TRBJ2-5, with D tentatively TRBD2 (7 bases). V lost 5 bases and J 6 bases, leaving 19 bases between the germline ends. The CDR3 is 15 residues long. Germline CDR1 reads MGHRA; CDR2 reads YSYEKL. CDR3: CASSFVRGGPQTQYF. CDR3 DNA: TGCGCCAGCAGCTTTGTTAGGGGGGGGCCGCAGACCCAGTACTTC.

The rearrangement uses TRBV7-9 and TRBJ2-7, with 10 bases identical to TRBD1. This CDR3 is built from 14 residues. Looked up from germline, CDR1 is SEHNR and CDR2 is FQNEAQ (reference sequence). The V and J ends lost 3 bases and 6 bases, in that order; junction bases with no gene match: 5. The CDR3 protein is CASSFGRTGGEQYV. In DNA, the CDR3 is TGTGCCAGCAGCTTCGGGAGGACAGGGGGCGAGCAGTACGTC.

The CDR3 region is CAGGQGRGETQYF. The CDR3 coding sequence is TGTGCCGGGGGACAGGGAAGGGGGGAGACCCAGTACTTC. The V call is TRBV2, the J call TRBJ2-5; the match to TRBD1 covers 9 bases. The V gene's germline CDR1 is SNHLY and CDR2 FYNNEI. This CDR3 comprises 13 residues. Trimming cost V 11 bases and J 5 bases; bases outside gene matches: 9.

The chain employs TRBV24-1 and TRBJ2-1, with 8 bases matching TRBD1. In germline, CDR1 is KGHDR, CDR2 SFDVKD. Germline trimming cut 4 bases from V and 3 bases from J; bases unmatched to any gene: 7. CDR3 length: 16 amino acids. The DNA for the CDR3 is TGTGCCACCAGTGAAACTACAGGGGGGAACTACAATGAGCAGTTCTTC. It yields the protein CATSETTGGNYNEQFF.

The chain carries TRBV4-1 and TRBJ2-2; TRBD2 matches at 8 bases. The CDR3 covers 22 residues. Germline V CDR1 and CDR2: MGHRA, YSYEKL. Trimming removed 0 bases from V and 5 bases from J; junction bases left unmatched: 23. The CDR3 loop is CASSQENTVGGRLAHRTGELFF. CDR3 nucleotide sequence: TGCGCCAGCAGCCAAGAAAACACGGTGGGGGGGAGACTAGCGCATCGAACCGGGGAGCTGTTTTTT.

The gene calls are TRBV5-8 and TRBJ1-1; D ambiguous. The CDR3 runs 14 residues. Trimming removed 2 bases at V and 0 bases at J, with 8 bases between. Per germline, CDR1 SGHTS and CDR2 YDEGEE. In nucleotides, the CDR3 is TGTGCCAGCAGCTTCCGGACGGTGAACACTGAAGCTTTCTTT. Translating gives CASSFRTVNTEAFF. The whole variable domain, remainder taken from reference TRBV5-8 and TRBJ1-1, is EAGVTQSPTHLIKTRGQQATLRCSPISGHTSVYWYQQALGLGLQFLLWYDEGEERNRGNFPPRFSGRQFPNYSSELNVNALELEDSALYLCASSFRTVNTEAFFGQGTRLTVV.

This sequence joins TRBV15 and TRBJ2-7; TRBD1 agrees at 8 bases. This CDR3 has 14 amino acids. Unmatched junction bases numbered 10, after V lost 4 bases and J lost 8 bases. The V gene's germline CDR1 is LNHNV and CDR2 YYDKDF (reference sequence). CDR3 in DNA: TGTGCCACCAGCAACGAACGGGGACAGGTAAAGCAGTACGTC. Translation gives CATSNERGQVKQYV.

The rearrangement links TRBV18 to TRBJ2-3, with D unclear. Germline CDR1 is KGHSH and CDR2 is LQKENI. V was trimmed by 5 bases and J by 2 bases, leaving 14 bases between them. The CDR3 covers 15 residues. CDR3 sequence (DNA): TGTGCCAGCTCATCGTTGGATACGTCCACAGATACGCAGTATTTT. Amino acids: CASSSLDTSTDTQYF.

The chain joins TRBV5-1 to TRBJ2-5, with TRBD1 matching over 9 bases. The CDR3 is 14 amino acids. Looked up from germline, CDR1 is SGHRS and CDR2 is YFSETQ. Trimming removed 3 bases from V and 5 bases from J; junction bases left unmatched: 5. The CDR3 region has the DNA TGCGCCAGCAGCTCCGGGACAGGGCTGGAGACCCAGTACTTC. Protein sequence: CASSSGTGLETQYF.

CDR3 in DNA: TGTGCCAGCAGTTTAGGGGGGCGGGCTAATGAAAAACTGTTTTTT. The encoded protein is CASSLGGRANEKLFF. This chain links TRBV28 with TRBJ1-4; weak D call: TRBD1 (6 bases). This CDR3 is built from 15 residues. Trimming removed 2 bases at V and 3 bases at J, with 10 bases between. The germline V gene encodes CDR1 MDHEN and CDR2 SYDVKM.

This sequence joins TRBV7-9 and TRBJ1-5; TRBD1 is a possible D gene (5 bases). This CDR3 contains 14 residues. Trimming cost V 4 bases and J 9 bases, with 16 bases left between them. CDR1 and CDR2 from the germline V gene are SEHNR and FQNEAQ (reference sequence). This CDR3 reads CASSSTGPQRPQHF. DNA of the CDR3: TGTGCCAGCAGCTCAACAGGTCCCCAACGGCCCCAGCATTTT. Together with reference TRBV7-9 and TRBJ1-5, the CDR3 gives the full variable domain: DTGVSQNPRHKITKRGQNVTFRCDPISEHNRLYWYRQTLGQGPEFLTYFQNEAQLEKSRLLSDRFSAERPKGSFSTLEIQRTEQGDSAMYLCASSSTGPQRPQHFGDGTRLSIL.

The genes are TRBV10-1 and TRBJ1-6; D is unclear. V lost 3 bases, J lost 10 bases, and 10 bases lay in between. Germline V gives CDR1 WNHNN, CDR2 SYGVQD (reference sequence). The CDR3 contains 13 residues. The CDR3 is CASSDHSGSPLHF. DNA for the CDR3: TGCGCCAGCAGTGATCACAGCGGCTCACCCCTCCACTTT.

The chain links TRBV9 to TRBJ1-6; D not certain. Germline values: CDR1 SGDLS, CDR2 YYNGEE. The CDR3 is made up of 14 amino acids. V lost 0 bases, J lost 7 bases, and 8 bases lay in between. This chain's CDR3 is CASSVVAENSPLHF. CDR3 DNA sequence: TGTGCCAGCAGCGTAGTGGCAGAAAATTCACCCCTCCACTTT.

The V call is TRBV19, the J call TRBJ2-3; 8 nucleotides agree with TRBD1. The CDR3 loop spans 16 amino acids. Trimming cost V 5 bases and J 0 bases; bases outside gene matches: 7. Looked up from germline, CDR1 is LNHDA and CDR2 is SQIVND (reference sequence). The chain's CDR3 is CASSPRQGKSTDTQYF. The CDR3 DNA reads as TGTGCCAGTAGTCCTAGACAGGGGAAAAGCACAGATACGCAGTATTTT.

The chain employs TRBV3-1 (or the pseudogene TRBV3-2) and TRBJ1-2, with D perhaps matching TRBD1 (6 bases). Germline CDR1 is LGHDT and CDR2 is YNNKEL (reference sequence). This CDR3 is built from 16 residues. V was shortened by 4 bases and J by 7 bases, with 22 bases between the two germline ends. This CDR3 is CASSLASGAGVAGYTF. The CDR3 nucleotides read TGTGCCAGCAGCCTGGCGTCCGGGGCAGGGGTCGCTGGCTACACCTTC.

This chain joins TRBV4-2 and TRBJ1-1; D not resolved. The V and J ends lost 0 bases and 11 bases respectively, with 13 bases between them. Germline values: CDR1 LGHNA, CDR2 YNFKEQ. This CDR3 spans 13 amino acids. CDR3 sequence: CASSQDSYQGAFF. In DNA form, the CDR3 reads TGTGCCAGCAGCCAAGATAGTTATCAAGGGGCTTTCTTT.

The chain couples TRBV18 to TRBJ2-1, with 11 bases lining up with TRBD2. Germline assignment: CDR1 KGHSH and CDR2 LQKENI. V lost 6 bases and J lost 6; bases outside the gene matches: 7. The CDR3 runs to 15 residues. The CDR3 region is CASSPTSGGTNEQFF. In nucleotides, the CDR3 is TGTGCCAGCTCGCCTACTAGCGGGGGCACCAATGAGCAGTTCTTC.

The V and J genes are TRBV11-2 and TRBJ1-1; perhaps TRBD1 as D (6 bases). This CDR3 region has 14 residues. Germline assignment: CDR1 SGHAT and CDR2 FQNNGV. V lost 2 bases and J lost 5, with 12 bases in between. CDR3 in amino acids: CASSLPGAVTEAFF. CDR3 DNA sequence: TGTGCCAGCAGCTTACCAGGGGCCGTTACTGAAGCTTTCTTT.

V usage is TRBV29-1 and J usage is TRBJ2-1; D is undetermined. Trimming shortened V by 3 bases and J by 5 bases, and 8 bases separated the two germline ends. CDR3 length: 12 residues. Germline CDR1 SQVTM, CDR2 ANQGSEA. The CDR3 is CSVDPFNNEQFF. The CDR3 DNA is TGCAGCGTTGACCCCTTCAACAATGAGCAGTTCTTC.

The J gene is TRBJ1-3, the V gene TRBV18; D gene unclear. In germline, CDR1 is KGHSH, CDR2 LQKENI. Trimming left V 8 bases short and J 1 base short, with 12 bases between. The CDR3 has 14 residues. The CDR3 region is CASLGRLSGNTIYF. CDR3 nucleotide sequence: TGTGCCAGCCTCGGACGGTTATCTGGAAACACCATATATTTT.

The chain links TRBV18 to TRBJ2-1; D gene unclear. The V gene lost 5 bases and the J gene lost 0 bases, with 11 bases spanning the gap. The CDR3 totals 15 residues. Germline V lookup: CDR1 KGHSH, CDR2 LQKENI. The chain's CDR3 is CASSLLESSYNEQFF. The CDR3 DNA reads TGTGCCAGCTCATTATTAGAGAGCTCCTACAATGAGCAGTTCTTC.